Listed below are T cell receptor beta chains from one sample, sequenced in a study of T cells in Graves' hyperthyroidism and ophthalmopathy. TCRdb processed the multiplex PCR reads anew with MiXCR; each CDR3 protein has one entry. The data show some 180,000 distinct CDR3 sequences, with around 16% seen just once and roughly 50% held by the top ten. Sequencing was done on a sample of blood. These TCRs come from a woman aged 50 to 65 with Graves' hyperthyroidism. Both conserved end residues are part of each CDR3. D genes are given only for firm matches. A row's size may be missing; if present it is once, few, many or a size class.

CASSSTSDRDSYEQYF TGTGCCAGCAGCTCGACCTCTGACAGAGACTCCTACGAGCAGTACTTC - many TRBJ2-7 TRBV7-9 16
CATGTSSYNEQFF TGTGCCACCGGGACTAGCTCTTACAATGAGCAGTTCTTC TRBD2 many TRBJ2-1 TRBV15 13
CASSQGYSGLNEQFF TGTGCCAGCAGCCAAGGATATTCAGGGTTGAATGAGCAGTTCTTC - many TRBJ2-1 TRBV3-1 15
CASSPAGTMAGELFF TGTGCCAGCTCGCCCGCCGGGACCATGGCCGGGGAGCTGTTTTTT - few TRBJ2-2 TRBV18 15
CSARDGLAGAGELFF TGCAGTGCTAGAGATGGACTAGCGGGAGCCGGGGAGCTGTTTTTT TRBD2 - TRBJ2-2 TRBV20-1 15
CASTPRGADTQYF TGTGCCAGCACCCCAAGGGGGGCAGATACGCAGTATTTT - many TRBJ2-3 TRBV11-2 13
CASSGGLTGDTQYF TGTGCCAGCAGTGGTGGACTCACTGGGGATACGCAGTATTTT - many TRBJ2-3 TRBV6-1 14
CASRDTFYEQYF TGTGCCAGCAGGGACACCTTCTACGAGCAGTACTTC - many TRBJ2-7 TRBV2 12
CSAKLAVTYNEQFF TGCAGTGCCAAACTAGCGGTCACCTACAATGAGCAGTTCTTC TRBD2 - TRBJ2-1 TRBV20-1 14
CASSLGSGSEAFF TGTGCCAGCAGTCTCGGATCCGGATCTGAAGCTTTCTTT - many TRBJ1-1 TRBV12-3/TRBV12-4 13
CASSEGQPNEKLFF TGCGCCAGCAGCGAGGGACAGCCTAATGAAAAACTGTTTTTT TRBD1 - TRBJ1-4 TRBV5-1 14
CASTGAGGVYEQYF TGTGCCAGTACGGGGGCGGGAGGTGTCTACGAGCAGTACTTC TRBD2 many TRBJ2-7 TRBV28 14
CSARDPAGSVHEQYF TGCAGTGCTAGAGATCCCGCGGGATCAGTCCACGAGCAGTACTTC - many TRBJ2-7 TRBV20-1 15
CASLTWLNTEAFF TGTGCCAGCTTGACATGGTTGAACACTGAAGCTTTCTTT - many TRBJ1-1 TRBV28 13
CAGSPPDPGLAGGGHYEQYF TGTGCCGGCAGTCCCCCTGACCCGGGACTAGCGGGAGGGGGCCACTACGAGCAGTACTTC TRBD2 few TRBJ2-7 TRBV2 20
CASSLGGQKAFF TGTGCCAGCAGCTTAGGAGGTCAGAAAGCTTTCTTT - many TRBJ1-1 TRBV7-9 12
CASSYSSGPQHF TGTGCCAGCAGTTACTCCTCAGGGCCCCAGCATTTT - many TRBJ1-5 TRBV6-5 12
CASEYLEGSEQFF TGTGCCAGCGAATATCTGGAAGGGTCTGAGCAGTTCTTC - - TRBJ2-1 TRBV7-2 13
CASSKEAGDSYNEQFF TGTGCCAGCAGCAAAGAAGCGGGGGACTCCTACAATGAGCAGTTCTTC TRBD2 many TRBJ2-1 TRBV11-2 16
CASMEPGGLNSPLHF TGTGCCAGCATGGAACCAGGGGGGCTGAATTCACCCCTCCACTTT TRBD1 - TRBJ1-6 TRBV3-1 15
CASSQLASGRYEQYF TGTGCCAGCAGCCAATTAGCGAGCGGGAGGTACGAGCAGTACTTC TRBD2 - TRBJ2-7 TRBV16 15
CASSLARGEIEKLFF TGTGCCAGCAGCTTGGCCAGGGGGGAAATTGAAAAACTGTTTTTT TRBD1 few TRBJ1-4 TRBV5-6 15
CASSESPGSSYEQYF TGTGCCAGCAGTGAGTCACCGGGGAGCTCCTACGAGCAGTACTTC - many TRBJ2-7 TRBV25-1 15
CSINRDRDNYGYTF TGCAGCATCAACCGGGACAGGGATAACTATGGCTACACCTTC TRBD1 - TRBJ1-2 TRBV29-1 14